This T cell receptor beta chain was recorded in a study of blood T cell repertoires in COVID-19. As for the study in general: Samples representing acute and convalescent COVID-19 were sourced from the United States, Italy and Spain.

The V gene's germline CDR1 is GTSNPN and CDR2 SVGIG (reference sequence). The CDR3 contains 16 residues. V was trimmed by 0 bases and J by 4 bases, leaving 18 bases between them. As processed by the authors: The authors estimated nucleated cell counts from reference gene primer amplification. Generated by immunoSEQ multiplex PCR, the TCRdb table keeps only in-frame clones and is missing some. V, J and clone size derive from that table, while D and trimming were established from the DNA sequence. The table shows 250,000 to 350,000 clones, with roughly nine tenths occurring only once. The sample holds one count of this clone.

The J gene is TRBJ1-2, the V gene TRBV30, with a weak D call TRBD1 (5 bases). The sequence was obtained from a woman aged 50 to 65 who had recovered from COVID-19. Sequencing was done on a sample of peripheral blood. This chain's CDR3 is CAWSVRVGGGGYGYTF. The DNA of the CDR3 is TGTGCCTGGAGTGTTCGGGTCGGGGGAGGCGGCTATGGCTACACCTTC.